Following are 20 T cell receptor beta chains from one sample sequenced in a study of vaccination and CD4 T cells after COVID-19. Oncomine TCR Beta short-read sequencing was applied to DNA from cultured CD4+ T cells. Using its own MiXCR run on the PCR reads, TCRdb lists one record per CDR3 protein. Of some 15,000 distinct CDR3 sequences detected, 52% appear once; the ten largest clones hold over 11%. Treatment given: approximately nine-day PBMC culture with coronavirus spike peptide pools or control peptides (ViraFEST assay). Their antigens are not known. The sample comprised CD4+ T cells from blood, cultured in vitro. The receptors were sampled from a human donor who had recovered from COVID-19.

The rearrangement links TRBV6-2 or TRBV6-3 to TRBJ2-7, with a tentative D call TRBD2 (6 bases). The CDR3 length is 15 residues. The germline CDR1 and CDR2 sequences are MNHEY and SVGEGT. Trimming removed 4 bases from V and 5 bases from J, with 18 bases in between. CDR3 sequence: CASSSRQGGENEQYF. Here the CDR3 DNA reads TGTGCCAGCAGTTCCCGGCAGGGCGGGGAAAACGAGCAGTACTTC.

This sequence joins TRBV2 and TRBJ2-3; 9 nucleotides agree with TRBD1. Germline CDR1 SNHLY, CDR2 FYNNEI. After removal of 5 bases from V and 3 bases from J, the junction contained 6 bases not matched to a gene. The CDR3 runs to 15 residues. Here the CDR3 DNA reads TGTGCCAGCAGTAGCCGGGACAGGGAGACAGATACGCAGTATTTT. As protein: CASSSRDRETDTQYF.

This clonotype was observed a few times. This chain links TRBV7-2 with TRBJ2-3; 7 positions agree with TRBD2. From germline, CDR1 is SGHTA and CDR2 FQGNSA. The J segment lost 5 bases and the V segment lost 6 bases, leaving 5 bases of the junction unmatched. The CDR3 runs to 13 residues. The CDR3 protein is CASRSGVRDTQYF. CDR3 nucleotides: TGTGCCAGCAGAAGCGGGGTCCGAGATACGCAGTATTTT.

This rearrangement joins TRBV18 to TRBJ1-2, with a weak D call TRBD1 (5 bases). The germline CDR1 and CDR2 sequences are KGHSH and LQKENI. The CDR3 is made up of 12 amino acids. V lost 2 bases to trimming and J lost 7 bases, with 8 bases between them. CDR3 sequence: CASSPGAGGYTF. CDR3 bases: TGTGCCAGCTCACCAGGGGCTGGTGGCTACACCTTC. Full variable domain (missing parts from reference TRBV18 and TRBJ1-2): NAGVMQNPRHLVRRRGQEARLRCSPMKGHSHVYWYRQLPEEGLKFMVYLQKENIIDESGMPKERFSAEFPKEGPSILRIQQVVRGDSAAYFCASSPGAGGYTFGSGTRLTVV.

This chain uses TRBV4-1 with TRBJ1-2; D ambiguous. V shed 1 base and J shed 6 bases, with 24 bases lying between them. The CDR3 covers 18 residues. Germline values: CDR1 MGHRA, CDR2 YSYEKL. CDR3 nucleotides: TGCGCCAGCAGCCAAGCACACCTTCCGGGATCCTCGTACGATGGCTACACCTTC. Residues: CASSQAHLPGSSYDGYTF.

This clonotype was seen only once. Germline is not matched at one junction end, which may reflect a read error. V usage is TRBV18 and J usage is TRBJ2-5; the match to TRBD2 covers 8 bases. CDR1 is KGHSH and CDR2 is LQKENI in the germline V gene. The CDR3 is 16 residues long. This CDR3 reads CASPPLRGGDQETQYF. CDR3 DNA: TGTGCCAGCCCACCCCTACGGGGGGGCGACCAAGAGACCCAGTACTTC.

This rearrangement joins TRBV6-5 to TRBJ2-7; D possibly corresponds to TRBD1 (6 bases). The CDR3 is 14 amino acids. Germline V gene data show CDR1 as MNHEY and CDR2 as SVGAGI. Trimming left V 3 bases short and J 7 bases short, with 16 bases between. CDR3 coding DNA: TGTGCCAGCAGTTATGGGGGCAACCTCGGAGAGCAGTACTTC. Protein: CASSYGGNLGEQYF.

The chain joins TRBV20-1 to TRBJ2-7; the match to TRBD2 covers 7 bases. The CDR3 is 14 amino acids. V shed 5 bases and J 4 bases; nucleotides not matched to a gene: 11. Per the germline V gene, CDR1 is DFQATT and CDR2 is SNEGSKA (reference sequence). The CDR3 here is CSAEAPGDYYEQYF. CDR3 nucleotides: TGCAGTGCTGAAGCTCCCGGGGACTATTACGAGCAGTACTTC.

The V and J genes are TRBV6-1 and TRBJ2-7; the match to TRBD1 covers 7 bases. V was pared by 8 bases and J by 2 bases, with 6 bases of the junction left unmatched. Germline values: CDR1 MNHNS, CDR2 SASEGT. This CDR3 has 13 amino acids. CDR3 in DNA: TGTGCCAGCTCTGGACAGGCGGCCTACGAGCAGTACTTC. It yields the protein CASSGQAAYEQYF.

V is TRBV19 and J is TRBJ2-1; D is tentatively TRBD1 or TRBD2 (6 bases each). This CDR3 contains 15 residues. Germline CDR1 reads LNHDA; CDR2 reads SQIVND (reference sequence). The V and J ends lost 4 bases and 8 bases respectively, with 18 bases between them. CDR3 residues: CASSTTRRGVYEQFF. As DNA, the CDR3 is TGTGCCAGTAGTACTACCCGAAGGGGGGTATATGAGCAGTTCTTC.

This clonotype appeared a few times. The V and J genes are TRBV6-2 or TRBV6-3 and TRBJ1-5, with 8 bases identical to TRBD1. Germline assignment: CDR1 MNHEY and CDR2 SVGEGT. The V segment lost 3 bases and the J segment 0 bases; nucleotides outside the gene matches: 7. The CDR3 runs to 17 residues. In DNA form, the CDR3 reads TGTGCCAGCAGTTATGGGACAGGCGGCTATAGCAATCAGCCCCAGCATTTT. This encodes CASSYGTGGYSNQPQHF.

This clonotype occurred once. This chain joins TRBV5-4 and TRBJ2-5; TRBD2 aligns across 15 bases. Per germline, CDR1 SGHNT and CDR2 YYREEE (reference sequence). The CDR3 is made up of 17 amino acids. V gave up 4 bases and J gave up 2 bases; unmatched junction bases: 6. CDR3 protein: CASSRGLAGGVQETQYF. DNA for the CDR3: TGTGCCAGCAGCCGTGGACTAGCGGGAGGGGTTCAAGAGACCCAGTACTTC.

The chain employs TRBV6-5 and TRBJ2-3, with unresolved D. The CDR3 is 14 residues long. CDR1 is MNHEY, CDR2 SVGAGI, per germline. Trimming shortened V by 4 bases and J by 6 bases, and 14 bases separated the two germline ends. The CDR3, as DNA: TGTGCCAGCAGTTTCGTCCCGTCCTGGGATACGCAGTATTTT. This translates into CASSFVPSWDTQYF.

The chain is built from TRBV6-2 or TRBV6-3 and TRBJ1-5; D remains unclear. The germline V gene has CDR1 MNHEY and CDR2 SVGEGT. Between the trimmed V and J ends, which lost 6 bases and 2 bases, there was a span of 14 bases. CDR3 length equals 15 residues. CDR3 bases: TGTGCCAGCAGCCCACTGGGGTTTGGCAATCAGCCCCAGCATTTT. The encoded protein is CASSPLGFGNQPQHF.

The table lists this clonotype with a few counts. This chain joins TRBV20-1 and TRBJ2-5; 8 positions agree with TRBD1. V was clipped by 0 bases and J by 0 bases; unmatched bases: 3. Germline V gene sequence: CDR1 DFQATT, CDR2 SNEGSKA (reference sequence). The CDR3 contains 15 residues. The CDR3: CSARDRQGYQETQYF. The CDR3 DNA reads TGCAGTGCTAGAGATCGACAGGGGTACCAAGAGACCCAGTACTTC.

A few counts support this clonotype. This chain joins TRBV12-3 or TRBV12-4 and TRBJ1-5; no clear D. The CDR3 runs 12 residues. The V gene lost 6 bases and the J gene lost 5 bases, with 8 bases spanning the gap. The CDR3 region has the DNA TGTGCCAGCAGGGAATCCGATCAGCCCCAGCATTTT. This encodes CASRESDQPQHF.

The J gene is TRBJ2-7, the V gene TRBV19; D is undetermined. CDR3 length: 12 residues. Germline CDR1 LNHDA, CDR2 SQIVND (reference sequence). Trimming took off 5 bases at V and 2 bases at J, with 7 bases between the two ends. The CDR3 DNA follows: TGTGCCAGTAGTCCAGGTACCTACGAGCAGTACTTC. It specifies CASSPGTYEQYF.

The V call is TRBV6-1, the J call TRBJ2-2; perhaps TRBD1 as D (6 bases). The CDR3 has 14 residues. The germline V gene encodes CDR1 MNHNS and CDR2 SASEGT. The V and J ends lost 6 bases and 1 base respectively, with 9 bases between them. The DNA for the CDR3 is TGTGCCAGCAGGATACAGGGGAACACCGGGGAGCTGTTTTTT. Translating gives CASRIQGNTGELFF.

This chain uses TRBV12-3 or TRBV12-4 with TRBJ2-5, with 11 bases lining up with TRBD2. V shed 1 base and J 10 bases; nucleotides not matched to a gene: 5. This CDR3 is built from 14 residues. The CDR3 sequence: CASSLVASGGFQYF. The CDR3 DNA is TGTGCCAGCAGTTTAGTTGCTAGCGGGGGGTTCCAGTACTTC.

The J gene is TRBJ1-1, the V gene TRBV4-2, with a weak D call TRBD1 (5 bases). Trimming took 0 bases from V and 6 from J, leaving 14 bases between them. Germline-derived CDR1 and CDR2 are LGHNA and YNFKEQ. CDR3 length: 15 residues. This CDR3 reads CASSQESRGRAEAFF. The CDR3 DNA sequence: TGTGCCAGCAGCCAAGAATCCCGGGGCCGGGCTGAAGCTTTCTTT.